The clone carrying this T cell receptor beta chain has ten or more counts. The sample is drawn from a study of identical twins. MiXCR, run by TCRdb on the 5' RACE reads, gives a single entry per CDR3 protein. This sample yields 1.5 million to 2 million distinct CDR3 sequences, of which about 32% are seen a single time; approximately 0.25% belongs to the top ten. The V and J ends lost 0 bases and 2 bases, in that order; junction bases with no gene match: 9. CDR3 length: 18 amino acids. CDR1 and CDR2 from the germline V gene are MGHRA and YSYEKL. This sequence was found in a newborn girl in good health. The chain carries TRBV4-1 and TRBJ2-4, with 8 bases identical to TRBD2. The sequencing sample was made of cord blood. The CDR3 DNA is TGCGCCAGCAGCCAAGAGGTAACGAGCGGGAGTTCCAAAAACATTCAGTACTTC. Its protein is CASSQEVTSGSSKNIQYF.